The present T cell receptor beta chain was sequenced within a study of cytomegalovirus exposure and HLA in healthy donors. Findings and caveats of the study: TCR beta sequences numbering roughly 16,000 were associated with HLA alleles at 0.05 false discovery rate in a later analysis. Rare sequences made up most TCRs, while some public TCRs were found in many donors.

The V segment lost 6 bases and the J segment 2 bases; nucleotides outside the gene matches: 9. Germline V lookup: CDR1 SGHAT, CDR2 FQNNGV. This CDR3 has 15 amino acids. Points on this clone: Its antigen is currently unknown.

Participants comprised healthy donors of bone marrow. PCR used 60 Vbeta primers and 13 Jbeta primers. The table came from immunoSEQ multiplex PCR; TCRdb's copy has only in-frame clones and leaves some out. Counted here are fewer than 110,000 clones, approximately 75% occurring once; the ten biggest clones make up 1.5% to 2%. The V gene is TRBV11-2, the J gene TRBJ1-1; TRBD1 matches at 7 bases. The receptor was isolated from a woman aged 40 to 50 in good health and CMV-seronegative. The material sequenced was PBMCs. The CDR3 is CASSPKGTENTEAFF. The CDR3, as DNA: TGTGCCAGCAGTCCGAAAGGGACAGAAAACACTGAAGCTTTCTTT. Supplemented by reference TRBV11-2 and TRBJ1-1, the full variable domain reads EAGVAQSPRYKIIEKRQSVAFWCNPISGHATLYWYQQILGQGPKLLIQFQNNGVVDDSQLPKDRFSAERLKGVDSTLKIQPAKLEDSAVYLCASSPKGTENTEAFFGQGTRLTVV.